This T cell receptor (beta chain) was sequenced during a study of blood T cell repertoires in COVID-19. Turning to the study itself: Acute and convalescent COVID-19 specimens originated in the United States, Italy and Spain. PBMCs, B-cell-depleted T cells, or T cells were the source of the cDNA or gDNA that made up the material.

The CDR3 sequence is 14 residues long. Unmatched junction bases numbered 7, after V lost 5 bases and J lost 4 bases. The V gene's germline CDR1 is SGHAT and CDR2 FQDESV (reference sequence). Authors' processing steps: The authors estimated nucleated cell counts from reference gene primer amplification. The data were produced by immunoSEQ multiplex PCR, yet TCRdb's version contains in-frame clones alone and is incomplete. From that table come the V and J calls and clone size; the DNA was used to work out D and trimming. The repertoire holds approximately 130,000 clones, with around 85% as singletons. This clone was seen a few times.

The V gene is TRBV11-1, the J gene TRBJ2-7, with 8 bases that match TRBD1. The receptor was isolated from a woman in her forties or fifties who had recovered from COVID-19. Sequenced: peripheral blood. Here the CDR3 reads CASSATGEGYEQYF. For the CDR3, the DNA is TGTGCCAGCAGCGCGACAGGGGAAGGGTACGAGCAGTACTTC.